The sequence of this T cell receptor (beta chain) was determined in a study of blood T cell repertoires in COVID-19. Study at large: Some COVID-19 samples were acute and others convalescent; all came from the United States, Italy and Spain. T cells, B-cell-depleted T cells, or PBMCs provided the cDNA or gDNA that served as material.

Authors' methods: Researchers report that nucleated cell counts were estimated from reference gene primer amplification. Profiling relied on immunoSEQ multiplex PCR, and the TCRdb table lists in-frame clones only, not all of them. V and J calls and clone size are those listed in that table; D and trimming were worked out from the DNA. This table has some 270,000 clones, about nine tenths appearing once. The germline V gene encodes CDR1 KGHSH and CDR2 LQKENI. With 3 bases clipped from V and 9 bases from J, the junction kept 9 bases outside the gene matches. The CDR3 totals 16 residues. V gene TRBV18 combines with J gene TRBJ1-6; 9 nucleotides line up with TRBD1. The sample comprised peripheral blood. The TCR comes from a man between 45 and 60 years old with acute or convalescent COVID-19. CDR3 sequence: CASSPIRDRALSPLHF. The CDR3, as DNA: TGTGCCAGCTCACCTATCCGGGACAGGGCGCTTTCACCCCTCCACTTT.